This TCR beta chain comes out of a study of T cells in Graves' hyperthyroidism and ophthalmopathy. Study outcomes and limitations: Also found in blood were most expanded thyroid clonotypes above 0.001.

As concerns this clonotype: Its antigen remains unknown.

What was amplified from RNA transcripts were TCR beta CDR3 regions. The TCR CDR3 first-round RT-PCR relied on the HTBI primer set. TCRdb fed the multiplex PCR reads into MiXCR, producing one record per CDR3 protein. Of approximately 720,000 distinct CDR3 sequences in the sample, around 19% were seen once. The CDR3 has 13 amino acids. Germline trimming cut 5 bases from V and 6 bases from J; bases unmatched to any gene: 8. The germline CDR1 and CDR2 sequences are SQVTM and ANQGSEA. Exclusions: uncontrolled infection, other autoimmune disease, pregnancy, lactation. The chain uses TRBV29-1 and TRBJ2-3; 7 positions agree with TRBD1. The sequenced material came from blood. This TCR derives from a woman aged 50 to 60 with Graves' hyperthyroidism that later progressed to Graves' ophthalmopathy. The CDR3 DNA sequence: TGCAGCGTTAAAAGGACAGGCGGGGATACGCAGTATTTT. This sequence encodes CSVKRTGGDTQYF.